The 24 T cell receptor beta chains given below trace back to one sample, sequenced in a study of T cell changes during pregnancy in multiple sclerosis. Clones were read by immunoSEQ multiplex PCR, and TCRdb kept only the in-frame ones, dropping some. The sample has approximately 100,000 clones, about 93% seen once. The sample in question was peripheral blood, obtained in the first trimester of pregnancy. The receptor set was obtained from a female donor with multiple sclerosis, enrolled in a pregnancy study.

The chain uses TRBV9 and TRBJ1-1, with 10 bases that match TRBD1. Germline assignment: CDR1 SGDLS and CDR2 YYNGEE. The CDR3 is made up of 15 amino acids. The V segment lost 2 bases and the J segment 1 base; nucleotides outside the gene matches: 2. The CDR3 nucleotides are TGTGCCAGCAGCGTCCGGACAGGGGGGAACACTGAAGCTTTCTTT. Its protein is CASSVRTGGNTEAFF.

The chain uses TRBV27 and TRBJ1-2; 8 bases are a match to TRBD1. Germline V lookup: CDR1 MNHEY, CDR2 SMNVEV (reference sequence). The CDR3 has 16 residues. J was trimmed by 8 bases and V by 6 bases; bases with no gene match: 17. The CDR3 sequence: CASSRGLGQGLNGYTF. The DNA for the CDR3 is TGTGCCAGCAGCCGCGGTCTTGGACAGGGTCTAAACGGCTACACCTTC.

This chain connects TRBV12-1 to TRBJ2-1; the table gives TRBD2 as D, unverified against the DNA. TRBV12-1 is assigned pseudogene status. The CDR3 is 17 amino acids. Here the CDR3 reads CASSFCGGKLSYNEQFF. CDR3 nucleotide sequence: TGTGCCAGCAGCTTTTGCGGGGGAAAACTCTCCTACAATGAGCAGTTCTTC.

This clone was observed once. The CDR3 loop reads CSVERGQQIYNEQFF. In DNA, the CDR3 is TGCAGCGTTGAACGGGGACAGCAAATTTACAATGAGCAGTTCTTC. The chain is built from TRBV29-1 and TRBJ2-1; 7 nucleotides line up with TRBD1. J gave up 4 bases and V 2 bases, and 8 bases lay outside the gene matches. The CDR3 totals 15 residues. Per germline, CDR1 SQVTM and CDR2 ANQGSEA.

The chain joins TRBV9 to TRBJ2-1; 11 nucleotides line up with TRBD2. There are 15 residues in the CDR3. V lost 2 bases and J lost 6; bases outside the gene matches: 4. The germline V gene encodes CDR1 SGDLS and CDR2 YYNGEE. The CDR3 protein is CASSVSGGAGNEQFF. The CDR3 DNA sequence: TGTGCCAGCAGCGTTAGCGGGGGGGCCGGCAATGAGCAGTTCTTC. The full variable domain, rest sourced from reference TRBV9 and TRBJ2-1, is DSGVTQTPKHLITATGQRVTLRCSPRSGDLSVYWYQQSLDQGLQFLIQYYNGEERAKGNILERFSAQQFPDLHSELNLSSLELGDSALYFCASSVSGGAGNEQFFGPGTRLTVL.

V is TRBV13 and J is TRBJ1-2, with TRBD1 identical over 7 bases. Germline CDR1 is PRHDT and CDR2 is FYEKMQ (reference sequence). The CDR3 loop spans 15 amino acids. The J segment lost 2 bases and the V segment lost 5 bases, leaving 8 bases of the junction unmatched. The CDR3 sequence is CASSPGTAKNYGYTF. CDR3 bases: TGTGCCAGCAGCCCAGGGACAGCGAAAAACTATGGCTACACCTTC.

The V gene is TRBV30, the J gene TRBJ1-2, with D maybe TRBD1 (5 bases). The V end lost 0 bases, the J end lost 5 bases, and 19 bases lay between the germline ends. This CDR3 spans 16 amino acids. Germline V CDR1 and CDR2: GTSNPN, SVGIG (reference sequence). The CDR3 sequence is CAWSVIGQNHGYGYTF. Written as DNA, the CDR3 is TGTGCCTGGAGTGTAATCGGACAAAACCATGGGTATGGCTACACCTTC.

The gene calls are TRBV29-1 and TRBJ1-2, with D possibly matching TRBD1 (6 bases). Germline V gene lookup returns CDR1 SQVTM and CDR2 ANQGSEA. The CDR3 sequence is 11 residues long. V lost 5 bases and J 5 bases, leaving 9 bases between the germline ends. The CDR3 sequence: CSVKQGYGYTF. The CDR3 region has the DNA TGCAGCGTTAAACAGGGATATGGCTACACCTTC.

The V and J genes are TRBV6-5 and TRBJ2-7; the D is unclear. CDR1 is MNHEY and CDR2 is SVGAGI in the germline V gene. Deletions cut 5 bases from V and 4 bases from J, with 12 bases between. The CDR3 totals 13 residues. The CDR3 loop reads CASSPRHPYEQYF. Written as DNA, the CDR3 is TGTGCCAGCAGTCCACGACACCCGTACGAGCAGTACTTC.

This sequence joins TRBV6-1 and TRBJ2-5, with D possibly TRBD2 on 7 matching bases. From germline, CDR1 is MNHNS and CDR2 SASEGT. The CDR3 is made up of 16 amino acids. Trimming took 3 bases from V and 4 from J, leaving 18 bases between them. The CDR3 here is CASSDQSGGGGETQYF. Here the CDR3 DNA reads TGTGCCAGCAGTGACCAGTCGGGCGGGGGCGGAGAGACCCAGTACTTC.

The CDR3: CSVVVFVHRGPEQYF. The CDR3 DNA reads TGCAGCGTAGTGGTTTTTGTCCACAGGGGACCCGAGCAGTACTTC. The rearrangement uses TRBV29-1 and TRBJ2-7, with 7 bases lining up with TRBD1. The CDR3 is 15 amino acids. Looked up from germline, CDR1 is SQVTM and CDR2 is ANQGSEA. V was clipped by 6 bases and J by 6 bases; unmatched bases: 17.

The V gene is TRBV25-1, the J gene TRBJ1-4; TRBD1 matches at 8 bases. The germline V gene encodes CDR1 MGHDK and CDR2 SYGVNS. Trimming took 3 bases from V and 0 from J; bases not matched to a gene: 0. The CDR3 extends over 15 amino acids. The CDR3 DNA sequence: TGTGCCAGCAGTGAGACAGGGGCAACTAATGAAAAACTGTTTTTT. Its protein is CASSETGATNEKLFF.

The table lists this clone with a count of one. The rearrangement links TRBV7-6 to TRBJ2-3; 13 nucleotides align to TRBD2. The CDR3 is made up of 18 amino acids. With V trimmed by 4 bases and J by 2 bases, 9 bases remained unmatched. The V gene's germline CDR1 is SGHVS and CDR2 FNYEAQ. The CDR3 DNA sequence: TGTGCCAGCAGCTCCGTACTAGCGGGGGGGCATGACACAGATACGCAGTATTTT. Protein: CASSSVLAGGHDTDTQYF.

The chain uses TRBV12-5 and TRBJ2-5, with 11 bases lining up with TRBD1. V lost 0 bases, J lost 4 bases, and 10 bases stayed unmatched. In germline, CDR1 is LGHNT, CDR2 FRNRAP. The length of the CDR3 is 18 residues. CDR3 coding DNA: TGTGCTAGTGGTTTGGTACTCCAAACCGGGACAGGGGGAGAGACCCAGTACTTC. Translating it yields CASGLVLQTGTGGETQYF.

J is TRBJ2-5 and V is TRBV5-4, with TRBD2 as a possible D gene (7 bases). CDR3 size: 14 residues. V was trimmed by 4 bases and J by 5 bases, leaving 15 bases between them. The germline gives CDR1 SGHNT, CDR2 YYREEE (reference sequence). In DNA, the CDR3 is TGTGCCAGCAGCCCCGGGGGGCCTAGGGAGACCCAGTACTTC. Translated: CASSPGGPRETQYF.

This clone was picked up one time. The chain employs TRBV6-6 and TRBJ2-7, with D possibly being TRBD1 (6 bases). V gave up 5 bases and J gave up 3 bases, with 8 bases separating them. This CDR3 is 12 amino acids long. CDR1 is MNHNY and CDR2 is SVGAGI in the germline V gene (reference sequence). CDR3 loop: CASSTGFYEQYF. CDR3 DNA sequence: TGTGCCAGCAGTACAGGGTTCTACGAGCAGTACTTC.

This chain joins TRBV27 and TRBJ1-6; D possibly corresponds to TRBD1 (6 bases). From germline, CDR1 is MNHEY and CDR2 SMNVEV (reference sequence). This CDR3 comprises 17 residues. Trimming stripped 5 bases from V and 0 bases from J, with 14 bases between. The CDR3 bases are TGTGCCAGCAGTATGGGGAGGGGGAGCTCCTATAATTCACCCCTCCACTTT. This translates into CASSMGRGSSYNSPLHF.

This chain connects TRBV19 to TRBJ1-2; TRBD1 matches 8 bases. Germline assignment: CDR1 LNHDA and CDR2 SQIVND (reference sequence). V shed 8 bases, J shed 4 bases, and the junction held 9 bases outside the gene matches. The CDR3 is 14 amino acids. The CDR3 loop is CASLDRARTYGYTF. CDR3 DNA: TGTGCCAGTTTGGACAGGGCGCGAACCTATGGCTACACCTTC.

The CDR3, as DNA: TGTGCCAGCAGCGTACTCAGCGGGTCTGAAGCTTTCTTT. The encoded protein is CASSVLSGSEAFF. The rearrangement links TRBV9 to TRBJ1-1; D gene ambiguous. Germline-derived CDR1 and CDR2 are SGDLS and YYNGEE. Trimming stripped 1 base from V and 6 bases from J, with 10 bases between. CDR3 length: 13 residues.

This chain joins TRBV27 and TRBJ2-7, with TRBD1 matching 7 bases. The length of the CDR3 is 16 residues. The V gene end was trimmed by 5 bases and the J gene end by 4 bases; junction bases not matched to a gene: 14. Looked up from germline, CDR1 is MNHEY and CDR2 is SMNVEV (reference sequence). CDR3 region: CASSTTRRDSLYEQYF. The CDR3 DNA reads TGTGCCAGCAGTACCACCCGCCGGGACAGCCTATACGAGCAGTACTTC.

The V and J genes are TRBV6-1 and TRBJ2-7; the D is unclear. CDR1 is MNHNS, CDR2 SASEGT, per germline. Trimming left V 4 bases short and J 1 base short, with 11 bases between. The CDR3 contains 14 residues. CDR3 protein: CASSGIPESYEQYF. The CDR3 DNA follows: TGTGCCAGCAGTGGCATTCCAGAATCCTACGAGCAGTACTTC.

This chain connects TRBV11-2 to TRBJ1-6; 8 bases are a match to TRBD1. The CDR3 consists of 16 residues. Germline-derived CDR1 and CDR2 are SGHAT and FQNNGV. The ends lost 3 bases at V and 9 bases at J; junction bases unmatched: 10. As DNA, the CDR3 is TGTGCCAGCAGCTTTTTCGCAGGGGGCGGACTTTCACCCCTCCACTTT. It is translated as CASSFFAGGGLSPLHF.

The rearrangement joins TRBV6-5 to TRBJ2-7, with a tentative D call TRBD2 (5 bases). Germline V gene data show CDR1 as MNHEY and CDR2 as SVGAGI. Trimming shortened V by 6 bases and J by 0 bases, and 12 bases separated the two germline ends. This CDR3 is 14 amino acids long. The CDR3 DNA reads as TGTGCCAGCAGACCGGACGGGATCTCCTACGAGCAGTACTTC. Its protein product is CASRPDGISYEQYF.

V usage is TRBV6-1 and J usage is TRBJ1-1; possible D gene TRBD1, 5 bases. Germline V gives CDR1 MNHNS, CDR2 SASEGT. The CDR3 is 12 amino acids. V shed 8 bases and J shed 4 bases, with 11 bases lying between them. The chain's CDR3 is CASSMDTTEAFF. In nucleotides, the CDR3 is TGTGCCAGCTCCATGGACACCACTGAAGCTTTCTTT.